This TCR beta chain was sequenced for a study of shared clonotypes between healthy human individuals. Study findings and constraints: Naive subsets usually exceeded memory subsets in estimated richness. Generation of non-shared clonotypes was less probable than generation of clonotypes shared by all four donors. Blood alone was sampled, and tissue repertoires likely differ. What rarefaction showed was incomplete sorted-subset sequencing despite large depth.

Sequencing was performed with immunoSEQ multiplex PCR; in TCRdb, only in-frame clones are kept and a portion is missing. The sample has around 1.9 million clones, 85% to 95% seen once. Concerning this clone itself: The antigen remains undetermined.

CDR1 is SQVTM and CDR2 is ANQGSEA in the germline V gene. Losses at the gene ends were 7 bases for V and 7 bases for J; bases not matched to a gene: 6. The CDR3 is 12 amino acids. CD8 cells regarded as naive lacked CD45RO, were positively chosen for CCR7, and omitted terminally differentiated effector memory CD45RA+ cells. The material sequenced was naive CD8+ T cells from PBMCs. The receptor was isolated from a man between 18 and 29 years old in good health. Some clones in this sample may be carry-over from other donors' samples. The chain employs TRBV29-1 and TRBJ2-4, with TRBD2 matching 8 bases. The CDR3 DNA follows: TGCAGCGCCGGGGGGGGAGAGAACATTCAGTACTTC. Residues: CSAGGGENIQYF.